Detailed here is one T cell receptor beta chain. These data belong to a study of blood T cell repertoires in COVID-19. The overall study: The United States, Italy and Spain supplied acute and convalescent COVID-19 samples.

Germline V lookup: CDR1 LGHNA, CDR2 YSLEER. Trimming removed 1 base from V and 0 bases from J, with 13 bases in between. The CDR3 totals 16 residues. Assay used: immunoSEQ multiplex PCR; TCRdb lists only in-frame clones, some missing. The sample has some 260,000 clones, about nine tenths seen once; the top ten hold approximately 1.6%. Recruitment covered 20 to 25 US areas and drew participants whose ages spanned roughly 18 to 100 years. Recovery among Cohort 3 donors was established by two negative PCRs, clearance, or symptom resolution. This clonotype originated in a man between 35 and 55 years old who had recovered from COVID-19. The sequenced sample was PBMCs or T cells enriched from blood (not recorded which). V is TRBV4-3 and J is TRBJ2-7; D remains ambiguous. The CDR3 here is CASSQGINSISYEQYF. DNA of the CDR3: TGCGCCAGCAGCCAAGGAATCAACTCAATCTCCTACGAGCAGTACTTC.